The present TCR beta chain was sequenced within a study of OX40 agonist ivuxolimab in advanced cancers. Study information: Every patient in dose escalation had hepatocellular carcinoma, melanoma, renal cell or head and neck cancer. Findings of the study overall: Also showing low normalized T-cell clonal expansion were some of the nonresponders.

V was pared by 9 bases and J by 4 bases, with 1 base of the junction left unmatched. The germline V gene encodes CDR1 SGHAT and CDR2 FQDESV (reference sequence). CDR3 size: 13 residues. Clones were sequenced by immunoSEQ multiplex PCR, and TCRdb holds only the in-frame ones, with some missing. The sample carries roughly 40,000 clones, 88% recorded once. For this clone: Its antigen is not identified.

The gene calls are TRBV11-1 and TRBJ2-1; 12 bases are shared with TRBD2. Sequencing used CD4+ or CD8+ T cells sorted from blood, obtained in a trial of the OX40 agonist ivuxolimab. The clonotype comes from an adult with an advanced solid tumor such as melanoma, head and neck, liver or kidney cancer. DNA of the CDR3: TGTGCCAGTACTAGCGGGGGGTACAATGAGCAGTTCTTC. It yields the protein CASTSGGYNEQFF.